This T cell receptor beta chain was recorded in a study of T cell repertoires in cytomegalovirus infection. The wider study: Both CMV infection and a matching HLA type were indicated by public TCR beta signatures.

Points on this clonotype: The antigen remains undetermined.

Each CDR3 protein is one row after TCRdb ran MiXCR on the reads. This sample has a few hundred thousand distinct CDR3 sequences, with about 40% found just once. V gave up 6 bases and J gave up 0 bases; unmatched junction bases: 13. The CDR3 covers 18 residues. Germline V gene sequence: CDR1 LNHDA, CDR2 SQIVND (reference sequence). The receptor was derived from a human donor in good health (CMV status not recorded). Some clones in this sample may be carry-over from other donors' samples. The starting material was cultured PBMCs, obtained from culture after CMV antigen stimulation. The chain is built from TRBV19 and TRBJ2-3; 9 bases agree with TRBD2. The CDR3, as DNA: TGTGCCAGTAGCCGATGGCGCGGGGGGGTTGGGAGCACAGATACGCAGTATTTT. Amino acids: CASSRWRGGVGSTDTQYF.